The clone carrying this T cell receptor beta chain was found many times. The target antigen is unknown. Indicated time point: sample taken at primary tumor resection. Sequencing covered unsorted whole RNA taken from tumor, nontumor lung or frozen PBMC. This CDR3 comprises 14 residues. The germline V gene encodes CDR1 SGDLS and CDR2 YYNGEE. The V end was cut by 1 base, the J end by 0 bases, with 8 bases between. TCRdb passed the 5' RACE reads through MiXCR, listing each CDR3 protein once. The table shows 10,000 to 15,000 distinct CDR3 sequences, with 6.6% occurring only once. This sample stems from a study of spatial heterogeneity in lung cancer. Study-level findings and limits: Mutation tallies in tumors tracked expanded intratumoral alpha and beta TCR counts.

The chain recombines TRBV9 with TRBJ2-7; no clear D. Specimen: lung tumor tissue, collected at surgery. The TCR comes from a female donor with early-stage non-small cell lung cancer. CDR3 coding DNA: TGTGCCAGCAGCGTACGGTACGACTCCTACGAGCAGTACTTC. This codes for CASSVRYDSYEQYF.